This T cell receptor (beta chain) emerged from a study of technical replicates of blood from a handful of donors. Method: immunoSEQ multiplex PCR; TCRdb's copy keeps in-frame clones and lacks some. The sample has some 49,000 clones, roughly nine tenths seen once. The source material was PBMCs. This clonotype was obtained from a human donor in good health. Some clones in this sample may be carry-over from other donors' samples.

CDR3 loop: CASTHRVAVGASFWRNTEAFF. CDR3 in DNA: TGTGCCAGCACCCATCGGGTGGCAGTAGGGGCATCGTTTTGGCGGAACACTGAAGCTTTCTTT. The chain uses TRBV4-2 and TRBJ1-1; possibly TRBD1 for D (5 bases). CDR3 length equals 21 residues. V gave up 7 bases and J gave up 1 base, with 34 bases separating them. CDR1 LGHNA and CDR2 YNFKEQ come from the germline V gene.